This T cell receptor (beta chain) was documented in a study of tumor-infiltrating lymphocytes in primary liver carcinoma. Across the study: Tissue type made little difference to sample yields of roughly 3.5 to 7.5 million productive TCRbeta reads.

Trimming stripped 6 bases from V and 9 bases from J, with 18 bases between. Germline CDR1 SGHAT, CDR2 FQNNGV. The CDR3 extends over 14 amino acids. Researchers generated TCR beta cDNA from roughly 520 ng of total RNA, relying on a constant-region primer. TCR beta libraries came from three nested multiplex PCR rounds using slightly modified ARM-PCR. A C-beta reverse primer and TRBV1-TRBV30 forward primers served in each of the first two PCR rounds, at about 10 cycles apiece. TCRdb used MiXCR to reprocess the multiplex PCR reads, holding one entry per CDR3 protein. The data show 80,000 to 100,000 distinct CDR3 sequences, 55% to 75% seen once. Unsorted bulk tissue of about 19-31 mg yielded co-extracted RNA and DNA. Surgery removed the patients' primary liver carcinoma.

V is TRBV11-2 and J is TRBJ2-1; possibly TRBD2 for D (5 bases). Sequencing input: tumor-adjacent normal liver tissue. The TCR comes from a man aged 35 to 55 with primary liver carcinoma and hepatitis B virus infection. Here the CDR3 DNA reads TGTGCCAGCAGTTCGGCGGGCTCTGGGAGTGAGCAGTTCTTC. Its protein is CASSSAGSGSEQFF.